The clone carrying this T cell receptor (beta chain) was observed at least ten times. The antigen is undetermined. Germline lookup yields CDR1 SGHRS and CDR2 YFSETQ. V was pared by 3 bases and J by 8 bases, with 12 bases between. The CDR3 runs 13 residues. TCRdb independently ran MiXCR on the RT-PCR reads; one entry per CDR3 protein. The sample carries around 760,000 distinct CDR3 sequences, 14% recorded once. The sample is drawn from a study of response to subunit inactivated influenza vaccine. Study-level points and caveats: A suggestion made by the authors is that each seasonal influenza vaccination recruits few new T cells.

The sequences come from PBMCs from blood, collected 14 to 15 days before vaccination. V and J are TRBV5-1 and TRBJ2-1; no clear D gene. The receptor comes from a man aged 50-59 years who received an inactivated influenza vaccine. The CDR3 loop is CASSSGGVDEQFF. CDR3 DNA: TGCGCCAGCAGCTCCGGTGGGGTGGATGAGCAGTTCTTC.